Here is one T cell receptor (beta chain) with its context. The antigen is undetermined. Other DNA sequences in the sample encode the same CDR3. The record originates from a study of beta chain features in type 1 diabetes. Looking at the study overall: Cell yields, gender and age were comparable in patients and healthy donors. Study-level findings and limits: When cDNA is sequenced, cells with high TCR expression could be over-represented. Type 1 diabetes patients had fewer VDJ junction insertions and more deletions.

Expressed TCRB transcripts were sequenced because the entire RNA isolate underwent reverse transcription. The repertoire was sequenced with immunoSEQ multiplex PCR; TCRdb's copy has only in-frame clones and lacks some. Altogether about 620,000 clones are present, around 15% being singletons, with the ten largest covering approximately 0.099%. This CDR3 has 13 residues. The germline V gene encodes CDR1 GTSNPN and CDR2 SVGIG (reference sequence). Trimming took off 0 bases at V and 8 bases at J, with 13 bases between the two ends. The sequenced material came from naive CD4+ T cells from blood. The rearrangement links TRBV30 to TRBJ1-2; weak D call: TRBD1 (5 bases). This receptor was identified in a young man in good health. The CDR3 reads CAWSVNTGRGYTF. CDR3 nucleotide sequence: TGTGCCTGGAGTGTGAACACGGGGCGGGGCTACACCTTC.